The next 21 T cell receptor beta chains were all read from a single sample in a study of blood T cell repertoires in COVID-19. The data were produced by immunoSEQ multiplex PCR, yet TCRdb's version contains in-frame clones alone and is incomplete. The sample comprises some 140,000 clones, roughly three quarters of which are singletons, and less than 5% rests with the top ten. The specimen sequenced was peripheral blood. The receptors stem from a woman in her sixties or seventies with COVID-19, enrolled during active disease.

This clone occurred a few times. CDR3 sequence: CASSLAGTGREQYF. The CDR3 DNA sequence: TGTGCCAGCAGCTTAGCTGGGACAGGGCGCGAGCAGTACTTC. The rearrangement links TRBV11-2 to TRBJ2-7; the match to TRBD1 covers 9 bases. J lost 6 bases, V lost 1 base, and 4 bases had no gene match. The V gene's germline CDR1 is SGHAT and CDR2 FQNNGV. There are 14 residues in the CDR3.

The J gene is TRBJ2-5, the V gene TRBV12-3 or TRBV12-4; unclear D gene. The CDR3 is made up of 11 amino acids. V was pared by 5 bases and J by 5 bases, with 6 bases between. CDR3 nucleotides: TGTGCCAGCAGTAACGGGGAGACCCAGTACTTC. Amino acids: CASSNGETQYF.

The gene calls are TRBV6-5 and TRBJ1-1; 8 positions agree with TRBD1. The CDR3 has 14 residues. With 6 bases clipped from V and 4 bases from J, the junction kept 7 bases outside the gene matches. Germline lookup yields CDR1 MNHEY and CDR2 SVGAGI. CDR3 bases: TGTGCCAGCAGCGGACACAGGGGGGGCACTGAAGCTTTCTTT. This encodes CASSGHRGGTEAFF.

The chain employs TRBV28 and TRBJ1-1; tentative D call: TRBD1 (6 bases). V was cut by 6 bases and J by 1 base, with 18 bases left in between. The germline V gene has CDR1 MDHEN and CDR2 SYDVKM. CDR3 size: 16 residues. This chain's CDR3 is CASRLRGETTNTEAFF. As DNA, the CDR3 is TGTGCCAGCAGGCTCAGGGGAGAGACAACGAACACTGAAGCTTTCTTT.

The chain has TRBV6-4 and TRBJ2-1; 8 positions agree with TRBD2. The CDR3 contains 15 residues. V lost 4 bases, J lost 7 bases, and 9 bases stayed unmatched. CDR1 and CDR2 (germline): MRHNA, SNTAGT. CDR3 nucleotide sequence: TGTGCCAGCAGTGTCACTAGCGGTGTGGGGAATGAGCAGTTCTTC. It encodes CASSVTSGVGNEQFF.

CDR3 DNA: TGTGCCAGCAGCCCGCGGACCGGGACAGGATTCTACGAGCAGTACTTC. Translated, it gives CASSPRTGTGFYEQYF. The V call is TRBV14, the J call TRBJ2-7, with 8 bases that match TRBD1. The CDR3 has 16 residues. CDR1 and CDR2 from the germline V gene are SGHDN and FVKESK. V dropped 4 bases and J dropped 3; count of bases not matched to a gene: 11.

The chain couples TRBV19 to TRBJ1-5, with D uncertain. V lost 6 bases, J lost 2 bases, and 11 bases lay in between. The CDR3 covers 14 residues. The V gene's germline CDR1 is LNHDA and CDR2 SQIVND (reference sequence). As DNA, the CDR3 is TGTGCCAGTAGGAGGAGGGAGGGCAATCAGCCCCAGCATTTT. The encoded protein is CASRRREGNQPQHF.

The chain couples TRBV27 to TRBJ2-7; possible D gene TRBD1, 6 bases. Germline lookup yields CDR1 MNHEY and CDR2 SMNVEV (reference sequence). With 2 bases removed from V and 0 bases from J, the gap between germline ends came to 14 bases. The CDR3 totals 16 residues. The CDR3 spells CASSLTRTGSSYEQYF. CDR3 bases: TGTGCCAGCAGTTTAACTCGTACAGGGAGCTCCTACGAGCAGTACTTC.

CDR3 DNA: TGTGCCTGGTCCGGGACATTATTTGGGGAACTGTTTTTT. Its translation: CAWSGTLFGELFF. This chain connects TRBV30 to TRBJ1-4; tentatively, D is TRBD1 (6 bases). The germline CDR1 and CDR2 sequences are GTSNPN and SVGIG (reference sequence). Trimming cost V 5 bases and J 12 bases, with 19 bases left between them. This CDR3 contains 13 residues.

This chain joins TRBV6-5 and TRBJ1-1, with unresolved D. The germline CDR1 and CDR2 sequences are MNHEY and SVGAGI. The CDR3 has 13 residues. Trimming cost V 2 bases and J 1 base, with 5 bases left between them. In DNA form, the CDR3 reads TGTGCCAGCAGTTACGGGCAGAACACTGAAGCTTTCTTT. Protein sequence: CASSYGQNTEAFF.

The genes are TRBV30 and TRBJ2-7; 13 bases align to TRBD2. The V gene end was trimmed by 7 bases and the J gene end by 3 bases; junction bases not matched to a gene: 6. CDR1 is GTSNPN, CDR2 SVGIG, per germline (reference sequence). The CDR3 runs to 14 residues. The CDR3 reads CASSTSGGVYEQYF. CDR3 in DNA: TGTGCCTCCTCAACTAGCGGGGGGGTCTACGAGCAGTACTTC.

V and J are TRBV28 and TRBJ1-1, with 9 bases that match TRBD1. Germline V gives CDR1 MDHEN, CDR2 SYDVKM. This CDR3 spans 13 amino acids. Unmatched junction bases numbered 9, after V lost 5 bases and J lost 11 bases. In nucleotides, the CDR3 is TGTGCCAGCAGTCACAGGGGGCAGCAGGAGGCTTTCTTT. Translating it yields CASSHRGQQEAFF. The full variable domain, completed using reference TRBV28 and TRBJ1-1, is DVKVTQSSRYLVKRTGEKVFLECVQDMDHENMFWYRQDPGLGLRLIYFSYDVKMKEKGDIPEGYSVSREKKERFSLILESASTNQTSMYLCASSHRGQQEAFFGQGTRLTVV.

The rearrangement joins TRBV6-2 or TRBV6-3 to TRBJ1-5; 7 nucleotides match TRBD1. The V gene end was trimmed by 4 bases and the J gene end by 0 bases; junction bases not matched to a gene: 6. The CDR3 runs to 16 residues. From germline, CDR1 is MNHEY and CDR2 SVGEGT. The CDR3 bases are TGTGCCAGCAGTTCCCCGGGACAGTATAGCAATCAGCCCCAGCATTTT. It translates to CASSSPGQYSNQPQHF.

The J gene is TRBJ2-5, the V gene TRBV11-3, with D possibly TRBD1 on 5 matching bases. Germline values: CDR1 SGHNT, CDR2 YENEEA. There are 13 residues in the CDR3. The V and J ends lost 5 bases and 3 bases respectively, with 10 bases between them. CDR3 amino acids: CASSGDRKETQYF. In DNA, the CDR3 is TGTGCCAGCAGCGGAGACAGAAAAGAGACCCAGTACTTC.

The rearrangement uses TRBV7-2 and TRBJ2-3; 15 nucleotides match TRBD2. CDR3 length: 18 residues. J gave up 6 bases and V 3 bases, and 10 bases lay outside the gene matches. Germline-derived CDR1 and CDR2 are SGHTA and FQGNSA. CDR3 DNA sequence: TGTGCCAGCAGCTTGGGCGCCGGGACTAGCGGGGGGATTGATACGCAGTATTTT. It encodes CASSLGAGTSGGIDTQYF.

This chain connects TRBV6-6 to TRBJ2-1; 9 positions match TRBD1. CDR3 length: 15 residues. Trimming took 6 bases from V and 8 from J; bases not matched to a gene: 11. The germline V gene encodes CDR1 MNHNY and CDR2 SVGAGI (reference sequence). CDR3 DNA sequence: TGTGCCAGCAGCCAGGACAGGGGCGACCGGTATGAGCAGTTCTTC. Protein sequence: CASSQDRGDRYEQFF.

The chain combines TRBV7-8 with TRBJ2-1; TRBD1 matches 7 bases. This CDR3 comprises 12 residues. CDR1 SGHVS and CDR2 FQNEAQ come from the germline V gene. Trimming removed 5 bases from V and 9 bases from J; junction bases left unmatched: 4. The CDR3 sequence: CASSPQGIEQFF. The CDR3, as DNA: TGTGCCAGCAGCCCACAGGGGATTGAGCAGTTCTTC.

The genes are TRBV2 and TRBJ1-4; D ambiguous. Between the trimmed V and J ends, which lost 7 bases and 8 bases, there was a span of 8 bases. CDR3 length: 11 residues. Germline CDR1 reads SNHLY; CDR2 reads FYNNEI. The CDR3 sequence: CASKAEEKLFF. The CDR3 coding sequence is TGTGCCAGCAAGGCGGAAGAAAAACTGTTTTTT.

V and J are TRBV7-2 and TRBJ2-7; the D gene is possibly TRBD2 (6 bases). V dropped 7 bases and J dropped 2 bases, with 15 bases sitting between them. Germline V lookup: CDR1 SGHTA, CDR2 FQGNSA. There are 14 residues in the CDR3. For the CDR3, the DNA is TGTGCCAGCACCCTTGGGACTTCTACCTACGAGCAGTACTTC. Translating gives CASTLGTSTYEQYF.

This clone was seen more than once but under ten times. This chain joins TRBV27 and TRBJ1-3, with D maybe TRBD1 (5 bases). The germline V and J ends were trimmed by 4 bases and 0 bases, with 13 bases remaining between them. The CDR3 length is 16 residues. Per germline, CDR1 MNHEY and CDR2 SMNVEV (reference sequence). CDR3 in amino acids: CASSSWGGTSGNTIYF. CDR3 DNA sequence: TGTGCCAGCAGTTCCTGGGGGGGGACCTCTGGAAACACCATATATTTT.

This sequence joins TRBV6-1 and TRBJ1-5, with TRBD1 as a possible D gene (5 bases). V was trimmed by 0 bases and J by 5 bases, leaving 14 bases between them. Germline V gives CDR1 MNHNS, CDR2 SASEGT. This CDR3 region has 16 residues. The CDR3 DNA reads TGTGCCAGCAGTGAAGCGGACGGGGGAGGCTATCAGCCCCAGCATTTT. Residues: CASSEADGGGYQPQHF.